One sample yielded the 18 T cell receptor beta chains listed below, sequenced in a study of CD4 and CD8 cells across lung adenocarcinoma regions. Via MiXCR, TCRdb re-called the PCR reads, giving one row per CDR3 protein. The repertoire holds around 19,000 distinct CDR3 sequences, with over 50% as singletons. Sequencing used CD8+ T cells from the center of a lung tumor. The receptors here all came from a female donor with lung adenocarcinoma. The CD4 and CD8 labels of this study may be unreliable.

The J gene is TRBJ2-1, the V gene TRBV15; 8 positions agree with TRBD1. CDR1 and CDR2 (germline): LNHNV, YYDKDF (reference sequence). The CDR3 has 16 amino acids. With 0 bases clipped from V and 6 bases from J, the junction kept 7 bases outside the gene matches. CDR3 amino acids: CATSREGDRKSNEQFF. The DNA for the CDR3 is TGTGCCACCAGCAGAGAAGGGGACAGGAAGAGCAATGAGCAGTTCTTC.

Points on this clonotype: Sequence at one end of the junction differs from germline and may be a read error. V usage is TRBV10-1 and J usage is TRBJ2-3; tentatively, D is TRBD1 or TRBD2 (7 bases each). This CDR3 is 14 amino acids long. Germline values: CDR1 WNHNN, CDR2 SYGVQD (reference sequence). The CDR3 region is CAGRGGRDTDTQYF. CDR3 DNA sequence: TGTGCGGGCAGGGGGGGCCGAGACACAGATACGCAGTATTTC.

The rearrangement links TRBV7-8 to TRBJ2-3, with D tentatively TRBD1 or TRBD2 (5 bases each). The CDR3 extends over 11 amino acids. Trimming cost V 4 bases and J 8 bases, with 7 bases left between them. Germline V lookup: CDR1 SGHVS, CDR2 FQNEAQ. The CDR3 DNA sequence: TGTGCCAGCAGCTCTGGGACTACGCAGTATTTT. The encoded protein is CASSSGTTQYF.

To note about this clonotype: Relative to the germline gene, one junction end is altered; a read error may explain this. The V and J genes are TRBV14 and TRBJ2-1; D ambiguous. Germline values: CDR1 SGHDN, CDR2 FVKESK. The CDR3 runs to 15 residues. DNA for the CDR3: TGTGCCAGCAGCGAAGAGCTCGGGTACCAAGAGACCCAGTTCTTC. Its protein is CASSEELGYQETQFF. Complete variable domain (other parts from reference TRBV14 and TRBJ2-1): EAGVTQFPSHSVIEKGQTVTLRCDPISGHDNLYWYRRVMGKEIKFLLHFVKESKQDESGMPNNRFLAERTGGTYSTLKVQPAELEDSGVYFCASSEELGYQETQFFGPGTRLTVL.

This clonotype was detected only a few times. V gene TRBV7-8 combines with J gene TRBJ2-1; perhaps TRBD2 as D (5 bases). Germline assignment: CDR1 SGHVS and CDR2 FQNEAQ. Trimming took 1 base from V and 1 from J, leaving 8 bases between them. CDR3 length: 15 residues. The CDR3 here is CASSLVPGSYNEQFF. In DNA form, the CDR3 reads TGTGCCAGCAGCTTAGTCCCGGGATCCTACAATGAGCAGTTCTTC.

The rearrangement uses TRBV27 and TRBJ2-3; no clear D gene. Trimming pared 8 bases from V and 12 bases from J, leaving 18 bases between. The CDR3 length is 12 residues. The germline V gene encodes CDR1 MNHEY and CDR2 SMNVEV (reference sequence). Written as DNA, the CDR3 is TGTGCCAGCGGCTCCCACACAGAGACCCAGTATTTT. It encodes CASGSHTETQYF.

On this clonotype: Sequence at one end of the junction differs from germline and may be a read error. This sequence joins TRBV27 and TRBJ2-4; D is undetermined. The CDR3 sequence is 16 residues long. CDR1 is MNHEY, CDR2 SMNVEV, per germline (reference sequence). CDR3 residues: CLSSFYGLRAKNTQYF. CDR3 coding DNA: TGTCTGAGCAGTTTCTACGGGCTGAGAGCCAAAAATACGCAGTACTTT.

This chain connects TRBV12-3 or TRBV12-4 to TRBJ1-1; D is ambiguous. V shed 7 bases and J shed 6 bases, with 12 bases lying between them. The CDR3 is 12 residues long. The CDR3 here is CASTPSGPEAFF. The CDR3 DNA sequence: TGTGCCAGCACCCCTTCCGGGCCTGAAGCTTTCTTT.

Ten or more counts support this clonotype. The V gene is TRBV7-2, the J gene TRBJ2-5; D ambiguous. The J call is uncertain, as TRBJ2-7 better fits the DNA end. Germline-derived CDR1 and CDR2 are SGHTA and FQGNSA. This CDR3 spans 13 amino acids. DNA for the CDR3: TGTGCCAGCAGCTTCCTGGCGGTCTACGAGCAGTACTTC. Its translation is CASSFLAVYEQYF.

This clonotype was counted ten times or more. The CDR3 DNA sequence: TGTGCCAGCAGCCACGAACGGGGTAGCGGGAGCTACGAGCAGTACTTC. Translated: CASSHERGSGSYEQYF. The V and J genes are TRBV7-2 and TRBJ2-7, with TRBD2 identical over 9 bases. Trimming removed 5 bases from V and 3 bases from J; junction bases left unmatched: 11. The CDR3 consists of 16 residues. Germline V lookup: CDR1 SGHTA, CDR2 FQGNSA.

V gene TRBV6-1 combines with J gene TRBJ2-1; no clear D gene. This CDR3 is built from 14 residues. Germline V gene lookup returns CDR1 MNHNS and CDR2 SASEGT. The ends were cut back, 4 bases at V and 5 bases at J, with 12 bases in the middle. The CDR3 DNA is TGTGCCAGCAGTGTAAGGGTTCGCAACAATGAGCAGTTCTTC. Its protein product is CASSVRVRNNEQFF.

By proportion, this clonotype is medium-sized. The chain recombines TRBV10-1 with TRBJ2-1, with TRBD2 identical over 11 bases. V dropped 4 bases and J dropped 8; count of bases not matched to a gene: 7. CDR3 length: 15 amino acids. Germline CDR1 WNHNN, CDR2 SYGVQD (reference sequence). Here the CDR3 DNA reads TGCGCCAGCAGTGTAACTAGCGGGAGTGAGGATGAGCAGTTCTTC. Amino acids: CASSVTSGSEDEQFF.

The gene calls are TRBV25-1 and TRBJ1-1; 9 positions match TRBD1. Per the germline V gene, CDR1 is MGHDK and CDR2 is SYGVNS. The CDR3 totals 13 residues. The trim removed 7 bases at V and 7 bases at J, leaving 7 bases unmatched. The CDR3 region is CASKTGGNLEAFF. The CDR3 DNA sequence: TGTGCCAGCAAGACAGGGGGAAACCTTGAAGCTTTCTTT.

Worth noting for this clonotype: A junction boundary mismatches the germline segment, possibly from a read error. This CDR3 is CVSLRGTTDTQYF. Here the CDR3 DNA reads TGTGTCTCGTTGCGCGGGACCACAGATACGCAGTACTTT. The rearrangement joins TRBV10-3 to TRBJ2-3; TRBD2 is a possible D gene (6 bases). The CDR3 is 13 amino acids. Germline V gene data show CDR1 as ENHRY and CDR2 as SYGVKD.

Remarks on this clonotype: A junction end diverges from the germline sequence, so it may reflect a read error. The chain carries TRBV6-1 and TRBJ2-2, with a possible D match to TRBD2 (6 bases). CDR1 is MNHNS and CDR2 is SASEGT in the germline V gene. The CDR3 runs to 15 residues. The CDR3: CASGGLAGNTEELYF. The CDR3 DNA follows: TGTGCCAGCGGCGGCCTGGCGGGGAACACAGAGGAGCTGTATTTT.

As regards this clonotype: Germline and junction disagree at one end, which may indicate a read error. The CDR3 DNA reads as TGTGCCAGCCGCCGGTCAGGGGGCTTCCGACGGAGCCAAAAGACCCAGTACTTC. It specifies CASRRSGGFRRSQKTQYF. The chain combines TRBV14 with TRBJ2-5, with 8 bases fitting TRBD1. The CDR3 is 18 amino acids. CDR1 is SGHDN, CDR2 FVKESK, per germline. Filled out from reference TRBV14 and TRBJ2-5, the complete variable domain reads EAGVTQFPSHSVIEKGQTVTLRCDPISGHDNLYWYRRVMGKEIKFLLHFVKESKQDESGMPNNRFLAERTGGTYSTLKVQPAELEDSGVYFCASRRSGGFRRSQKTQYFGPGTRLLVL.

The V and J genes are TRBV6-1 and TRBJ1-1; 10 bases are a match to TRBD1. This CDR3 region has 18 residues. V trimming: 6 bases; J trimming: 0 bases; junction bases outside the gene matches: 13. The germline CDR1 and CDR2 sequences are MNHNS and SASEGT. The CDR3, as DNA: TGTGCCAGCAGACAACTAGGGGGACAGGGGCTCATGAACACTGAAGCTTTCTTT. This encodes CASRQLGGQGLMNTEAFF.

This clonotype is termed medium-sized (0.01 to 0.1%). This chain connects TRBV25-1 to TRBJ2-2, with 9 bases identical to TRBD1. The CDR3 consists of 13 residues. Germline V CDR1 and CDR2: MGHDK, SYGVNS. Germline trimming cut 10 bases from V and 4 bases from J; bases unmatched to any gene: 4. In DNA, the CDR3 is TGTGCCATACAGGGGGCTCGCACCGGGGAGCTGTTTTTT. The encoded protein is CAIQGARTGELFF.